These 3 T cell receptor beta chains came from one sample sequenced in a study of blood T cell repertoires in COVID-19. The protocol was immunoSEQ multiplex PCR, while the TCRdb copy is restricted to in-frame clones and leaves out a portion. The table records under 500,000 clones, around 89% of them present only once. The sequencing input was peripheral blood. The receptors come from a woman between 25 and 40 years old with acute or convalescent COVID-19.

This chain joins TRBV3-1 (or the pseudogene TRBV3-2) and TRBJ1-5; no clear D gene. Germline CDR1 reads LGHDT; CDR2 reads YNNKEL (reference sequence). V gave up 0 bases and J gave up 4 bases, with 13 bases separating them. This CDR3 is built from 16 residues. For the CDR3, the DNA is TGTGCCAGCAGCCAAGATCCCGTCACTAAAAATCAGCCCCAGCATTTT. It encodes CASSQDPVTKNQPQHF.

The chain is built from TRBV9 and TRBJ1-2, with D unresolved. Trimming shortened V by 0 bases and J by 3 bases, and 6 bases separated the two germline ends. Germline CDR1 reads SGDLS; CDR2 reads YYNGEE. The CDR3 loop spans 13 amino acids. Here the CDR3 reads CASSVEADYGYTF. CDR3 DNA sequence: TGTGCCAGCAGCGTAGAGGCGGACTATGGCTACACCTTC.

The CDR3 nucleotides are TGCGCCAGCAGCTCAGGGGATTTTGGCTACACCTTC. Protein: CASSSGDFGYTF. The rearrangement uses TRBV5-1 and TRBJ1-2, with TRBD1 as a possible D gene (6 bases). Germline V CDR1 and CDR2: SGHRS, YFSETQ. The V end was cut by 3 bases, the J end by 7 bases, with 10 bases between. The CDR3 is 12 amino acids.